The 21 T cell receptor beta chains given below trace back to one sample, sequenced in a study of regulatory T cells in long-lasting Graves disease. Time point here: persistent/refractory GD, antithyroid drugs over 5 years with positive TRAb. Scientists built the TCR library using RNA that was extracted from PBMCs. Assembly of TCR beta libraries relied on iRepertoire HTBI primers together with Arm-PCR of CDR3 regions. Each CDR3 protein is one row after TCRdb ran MiXCR on the multiplex PCR reads. This sample has 400,000 to 500,000 distinct CDR3 sequences; around 20% occur once, and the top ten carry approximately 8%. The input for sequencing was peripheral blood mononuclear cells (PBMCs), taken when the disease was refractory, from a patient treated with antithyroid drugs. Receptors originate from a female donor with Graves disease.

This chain joins TRBV5-1 and TRBJ1-2; 10 bases fit TRBD1. The CDR3 extends over 14 amino acids. V shed 3 bases and J 6 bases; nucleotides not matched to a gene: 5. Germline V gene lookup returns CDR1 SGHRS and CDR2 YFSETQ. CDR3 DNA: TGCGCCAGCAGCTCGGGACAGGGGAGCAATGGCTACACCTTC. This sequence encodes CASSSGQGSNGYTF.

This clonotype appeared a few times. The V and J genes are TRBV27 and TRBJ2-7, with no clear D. Germline lookup yields CDR1 MNHEY and CDR2 SMNVEV (reference sequence). The CDR3 totals 14 residues. The V end lost 5 bases, the J end lost 2 bases, and 13 bases lay between the germline ends. Here the CDR3 reads CASSLNSGPYEQYF. The CDR3 nucleotides read TGTGCCAGCAGTCTTAACAGTGGACCCTACGAGCAGTACTTC.

This clonotype was found a few times. The chain employs TRBV10-1 and TRBJ2-7; 13 bases map to TRBD2. CDR3 length: 16 amino acids. The junction had 4 bases not matched to a gene; V was cut back by 0 bases and J by 5 bases. The germline CDR1 and CDR2 sequences are WNHNN and SYGVQD (reference sequence). CDR3 bases: TGCGCCAGCAGTGAGTCCCGACTAGCGGGAGGCCACGAGCAGTACTTC. Its translation: CASSESRLAGGHEQYF.

The rearrangement joins TRBV3-1 to TRBJ2-4; D could derive from TRBD1 or TRBD2 (6 bases each). CDR1 is LGHDT, CDR2 YNNKEL, per germline (reference sequence). The CDR3 loop spans 17 amino acids. V lost 1 base, J lost 2 bases, and 15 bases lay in between. CDR3: CASSQGGGSGTKNIQYF. The CDR3 DNA reads TGTGCCAGCAGCCAAGGAGGGGGGAGTGGGACCAAAAACATTCAGTACTTC.

J is TRBJ2-5 and V is TRBV5-1; 10 bases are shared with TRBD2. CDR3 length equals 15 residues. Per the germline V gene, CDR1 is SGHRS and CDR2 is YFSETQ. V shed 2 bases, J shed 5 bases, and the junction held 6 bases outside the gene matches. The DNA of the CDR3 is TGCGCCAGCAGCTTATCTGCTAGCGGGAGTGAGACCCAGTACTTC. It translates to CASSLSASGSETQYF.

About this clonotype itself: A much larger clone differs by one base, so this may be a read error. V gene TRBV5-5 combines with J gene TRBJ1-1; tentative D call: TRBD1 (6 bases). Germline V lookup: CDR1 SGHKS, CDR2 YYEKEE (reference sequence). This CDR3 spans 16 amino acids. The CDR3 protein is CASSLGTPMRNTEALF. In DNA form, the CDR3 reads TGTGCCAGCAGCCTTGGGACACCTATGAGGAACACTGAAGCTCTCTTT.

This clonotype was counted many times. The rearrangement links TRBV10-3 to TRBJ2-5; no clear D gene. From germline, CDR1 is ENHRY and CDR2 SYGVKD. Trimming removed 0 bases at V and 4 bases at J, with 12 bases between. CDR3 length: 15 residues. CDR3 coding DNA: TGTGCCATCAGTGAGTCGACAACTAACAGAGAGACCCAGTACTTC. Its protein is CAISESTTNRETQYF.

The J gene is TRBJ2-7, the V gene TRBV14, with D maybe TRBD2 (6 bases). CDR1 SGHDN and CDR2 FVKESK come from the germline V gene. V lost 0 bases to trimming and J lost 4 bases, with 13 bases between them. This CDR3 region has 15 residues. The CDR3 nucleotides read TGTGCCAGCAGCCAAGAACGGGGGAGTGGTTACGAGCAGTACTTC. This codes for CASSQERGSGYEQYF.

Notes on this clonotype: A read error is possible here, since a much larger clone lies one base away. This chain joins TRBV24-1 and TRBJ1-1; 9 nucleotides align to TRBD1. The V and J ends lost 7 bases and 1 base, in that order; junction bases with no gene match: 0. The CDR3 is 13 amino acids. CDR1 KGHDR and CDR2 SFDVKD come from the germline V gene. The CDR3 region is CATRTGGNTEAFF. CDR3 bases: TGTGCCACCAGGACAGGGGGGAACACTGAAGCTTTCTTT.

This clonotype came up many times. The V call is TRBV6-1, the J call TRBJ1-3; D is possibly TRBD1 (6 bases). The CDR3 consists of 17 residues. Deletions cut 7 bases from V and 4 bases from J, with 23 bases between. CDR1 and CDR2 from the germline V gene are MNHNS and SASEGT. The CDR3 DNA follows: TGTGCCAGCAACCTACGGACAGAGTCTCCTAGAGGAAACACCATATATTTT. Protein sequence: CASNLRTESPRGNTIYF.

The CDR3 region is CASRGSGGSGVGELFF. The CDR3 DNA reads TGTGCCAGCAGAGGATCTGGCGGGAGTGGAGTCGGGGAGCTGTTTTTT. This chain uses TRBV25-1 with TRBJ2-2, with TRBD2 matching over 7 bases. V trimming: 6 bases; J trimming: 7 bases; junction bases outside the gene matches: 14. The CDR3 sequence is 16 residues long. Looked up from germline, CDR1 is MGHDK and CDR2 is SYGVNS.

The chain couples TRBV10-3 to TRBJ2-2; the D gene is possibly TRBD1 (6 bases). The CDR3 runs to 14 residues. Germline V lookup: CDR1 ENHRY, CDR2 SYGVKD. Trimming pared 4 bases from V and 2 bases from J, leaving 8 bases between. CDR3 region: CAISGTVNTGELFF. DNA for the CDR3: TGTGCCATCAGTGGGACAGTCAACACCGGGGAGCTGTTTTTT.

The chain uses TRBV19 and TRBJ1-2; unclear D gene. Trimming left V 3 bases short and J 5 bases short, with 13 bases between. Germline lookup yields CDR1 LNHDA and CDR2 SQIVND (reference sequence). This CDR3 contains 14 residues. Here the CDR3 DNA reads TGTGCCAGTAGTATCACGACGGGCTTTTATGGCTACACCTTC. It codes for CASSITTGFYGYTF.

This clonotype showed up many times. The genes are TRBV20-1 and TRBJ1-6; D gene uncertain. This CDR3 is built from 15 residues. Germline CDR1 is DFQATT and CDR2 is SNEGSKA (reference sequence). Between the trimmed V and J ends, which lost 7 bases and 3 bases, there was a span of 16 bases. CDR3 protein: CSVGRPLSYNSPLHF. In nucleotides, the CDR3 is TGCAGTGTAGGGCGTCCTCTGAGCTATAATTCACCCCTCCACTTT.

This chain uses TRBV30 with TRBJ2-5; TRBD1 matches 8 bases. CDR1 is GTSNPN, CDR2 SVGIG, per germline (reference sequence). CDR3 length: 17 residues. Unmatched junction bases numbered 15, after V lost 2 bases and J lost 4 bases. In DNA form, the CDR3 reads TGTGCCTGGAGTATAGGGGCAGGGGGCCTCAGCGGAGAGACCCAGTACTTC. As protein: CAWSIGAGGLSGETQYF. The variable domain in full, with the rest retrieved from reference TRBV30 and TRBJ2-5, is SQTIHQWPATLVQPVGSPLSLECTVEGTSNPNLYWYRQAAGRGLQLLFYSVGIGQISSEVPQNLSASRPQDRQFILSSKKLLLSDSGFYLCAWSIGAGGLSGETQYFGPGTRLLVL.

A note on this clonotype: Since a much larger clone is just one base distant, this may be a read error. The conserved closing phenylalanine or tryptophan is absent in this CDR3, likely reflecting a read error. J is TRBJ1-1 and V is TRBV6-2 or TRBV6-3; D not certain. This CDR3 region has 13 residues. Germline assignment: CDR1 MNHEY and CDR2 SVGEGT. V lost 5 bases to trimming and J lost 1 base, with 8 bases between them. DNA of the CDR3: TGTGCCAGCAGTGAACCAGGGAACACTGAAGCTTTCTTA. It is translated as CASSEPGNTEAFL.

At least ten counts were recorded for this clonotype. V and J are TRBV28 and TRBJ2-7; 7 bases line up with TRBD2. Germline V gives CDR1 MDHEN, CDR2 SYDVKM. Trimming at V came to 7 bases and at J to 6 bases, leaving 6 bases not matched to a gene. The CDR3 covers 12 residues. This CDR3 reads CASIDGGFEQYF. Written as DNA, the CDR3 is TGTGCCAGCATCGACGGGGGGTTCGAGCAGTACTTC.

This clonotype was counted many times. The chain joins TRBV24-1 to TRBJ1-2; 9 bases fit TRBD1. The V gene's germline CDR1 is KGHDR and CDR2 SFDVKD. Unmatched junction bases numbered 3, after V lost 2 bases and J lost 6 bases. The CDR3 sequence is 14 residues long. The CDR3 here is CATSDSGQGHGYTF. CDR3 sequence (DNA): TGTGCCACCAGTGATTCGGGACAGGGTCATGGCTACACCTTC.

This clonotype was recorded many times. This chain links TRBV30 with TRBJ1-2, with 7 bases fitting TRBD1. With V trimmed by 3 bases and J by 2 bases, 0 bases remained unmatched. The CDR3 runs 12 residues. Germline V gene lookup returns CDR1 GTSNPN and CDR2 SVGIG (reference sequence). CDR3 sequence reads: CAWRGQNYGYTF. In DNA, the CDR3 is TGTGCCTGGAGGGGACAGAACTATGGCTACACCTTC.

This clonotype was seen ten or more times. The rearrangement links TRBV4-1 to TRBJ1-2; D is possibly TRBD1 (6 bases). Germline loops: CDR1 MGHRA, CDR2 YSYEKL. The ends were cut back, 6 bases at V and 5 bases at J, with 13 bases in the middle. This CDR3 has 13 residues. In DNA, the CDR3 is TGCGCCAGCAGTCCAGGGGACGAATATGGCTACACCTTC. Its protein product is CASSPGDEYGYTF.

This clonotype appeared a few times. This chain links TRBV3-2 with TRBJ2-2; the DNA was not compared with TRBD2, the D call given in the table. TRBV3-2 is listed as a pseudogene. The CDR3 has 13 amino acids. The CDR3 sequence is CAGPLWWSWELFF. The CDR3 DNA sequence: TGTGCCGGGCCTTTATGGTGGTCCTGGGAGCTGTTTTTT.